A few counts support the clone carrying this TCR beta chain. Some clones are missing from TCRdb's copy, which holds only in-frame ones; the method was immunoSEQ multiplex PCR. The sample shows roughly 360,000 clones, more than 70% of them seen only once. This record belongs to a study of blood T cell repertoires in COVID-19. J gave up 2 bases and V 4 bases, and 5 bases lay outside the gene matches. Germline CDR1 reads SEHNR; CDR2 reads FQNEAQ (reference sequence). The CDR3 spans 15 residues. This TCR was recovered from a man aged 25-40 years who had recovered from COVID-19. The sequenced sample was PBMCs or T cells enriched from blood (not recorded which). The chain combines TRBV7-9 with TRBJ2-1; TRBD1 matches at 7 bases. The CDR3, as DNA: TGTGCCAGCAGCTCTCGACAGGGCACCTACAATGAGCAGTTCTTC. Translated, it gives CASSSRQGTYNEQFF.